One T cell receptor beta chain is described in this entry. The assay was immunoSEQ multiplex PCR, and TCRdb's table has in-frame clones only and misses some. The data contain around 450,000 clones, 90% of them singletons. Recruitment covered about two dozen US areas and drew participants whose ages spanned about 18 to 90 years. What the recovered Cohort 3 donors had was two negative PCRs, clearance, or symptom resolution. The germline gives CDR1 MNHEY, CDR2 SMNVEV (reference sequence). This CDR3 region has 15 residues. Trimming took off 5 bases at V and 9 bases at J, with 17 bases between the two ends. This specimen belongs to a study of blood T cell repertoires in COVID-19.

The V gene is TRBV27, the J gene TRBJ1-6, with D possibly TRBD1 on 6 matching bases. Specimen: PBMCs or T cells enriched from blood (not recorded which). The source of this sequence is a young man who had recovered from COVID-19. CDR3 coding DNA: TGTGCCAGCAGTGTACAACAGGGAATTGGTTCACCCCTCCACTTT. Its protein is CASSVQQGIGSPLHF.